The source of this T cell receptor beta chain is a study of shared clonotypes between healthy human individuals. In regard to this clone: No antigen is known for it.

General study results and limits: It was anticipated that sequencing depth would influence how many clonotypes donors shared. Rarefaction revealed incomplete sorted-subset sequencing despite large depth.

This table comes from immunoSEQ multiplex PCR, and its TCRdb copy is limited to in-frame clones, with some not included. Of roughly 2.4 million clones listed, almost 96% are singletons. J lost 7 bases, V lost 3 bases, and 3 bases had no gene match. The V gene's germline CDR1 is MGHRA and CDR2 YSYEKL. The CDR3 is 14 residues long. The chain is built from TRBV4-1 and TRBJ1-4; 9 bases are a match to TRBD1. Sequenced: naive CD4+ T cells sorted from blood. Subset: CD45RA+ positively selected. The clonotype was recovered from a young man in good health. CDR3: CASSHPGQGEKLFF. For the CDR3, the DNA is TGCGCCAGCAGCCATCCGGGACAGGGTGAAAAACTGTTTTTT.